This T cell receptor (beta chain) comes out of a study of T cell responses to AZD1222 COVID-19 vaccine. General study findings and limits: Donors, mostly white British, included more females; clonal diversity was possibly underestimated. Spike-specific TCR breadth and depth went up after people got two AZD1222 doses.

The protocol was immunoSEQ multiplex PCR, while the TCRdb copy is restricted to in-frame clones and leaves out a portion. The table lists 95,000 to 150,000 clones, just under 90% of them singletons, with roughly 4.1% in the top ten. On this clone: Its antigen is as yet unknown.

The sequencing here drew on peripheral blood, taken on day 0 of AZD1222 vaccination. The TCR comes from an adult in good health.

CDR3 residues: CASSTYRGYEQYF. The CDR3 bases are TGTGCCAGCAGTACCTACAGGGGCTACGAGCAGTACTTC. The chain uses TRBV6-5 and TRBJ2-7; 7 bases align to TRBD1. CDR1 and CDR2 from the germline V gene are MNHEY and SVGAGI. The V segment lost 5 bases and the J segment 3 bases; nucleotides outside the gene matches: 4. There are 13 residues in the CDR3.